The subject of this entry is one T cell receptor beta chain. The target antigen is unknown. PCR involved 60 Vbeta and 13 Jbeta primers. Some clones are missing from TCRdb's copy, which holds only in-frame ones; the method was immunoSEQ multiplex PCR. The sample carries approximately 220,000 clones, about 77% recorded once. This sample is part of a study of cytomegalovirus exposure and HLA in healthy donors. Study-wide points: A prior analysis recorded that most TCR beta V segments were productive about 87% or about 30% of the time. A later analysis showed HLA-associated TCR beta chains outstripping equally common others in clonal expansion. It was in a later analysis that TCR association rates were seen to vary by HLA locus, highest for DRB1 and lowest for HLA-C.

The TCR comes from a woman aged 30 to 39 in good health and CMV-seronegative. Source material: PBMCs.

The CDR3 sequence: CASSRDRGSEQYF. CDR3 DNA: TGTGCCAGCAGCCGGGACAGGGGTTCCGAGCAGTACTTC. The J gene is TRBJ2-7, the V gene TRBV7-6; 10 nucleotides line up with TRBD1. The germline V gene has CDR1 SGHVS and CDR2 FNYEAQ. J was trimmed by 6 bases and V by 5 bases; bases with no gene match: 4. CDR3 length: 13 residues.